A selection of T cell receptor beta chains follows, all from one sample in a study of shared clonotypes between healthy human individuals. Sequencing was performed with immunoSEQ multiplex PCR; in TCRdb, only in-frame clones are kept and a portion is missing. The sample has roughly 2.5 million clones, roughly nine tenths seen once. Sequencing used naive CD4+ T cells sorted from blood. Receptors were obtained from a man younger than 35 in good health. CDR3s include the opening cysteine and the closing phenylalanine or tryptophan. D genes are given only for firm matches. Size tells how often a clone was seen (once, few, many) or the class of an expanded clone, and some rows leave it out.

abundance,v_gene,j_gene,d_gene,CDR3nt,CDR3aa
-,TRBV27,TRBJ2-7,TRBD2,TGTGCCAGCAGTTTAACCCAACCGGGACTAGGGTACGAGCAGTACTTC,CASSLTQPGLGYEQYF
-,TRBV18,TRBJ1-1,-,TGTGCCAGCTCCCCAGGGGCGGTCGGTAGAGAAGCTTTCTTT,CASSPGAVGREAFF
once,TRBV6-6,TRBJ2-1,TRBD2,TGTGCCAGCATCGTCCGACTAGCGGGGGGAGATGAGCAGTTCTTC,CASIVRLAGGDEQFF
-,TRBV6-4,TRBJ2-3,-,TGTGCCAGCAGTGCCGGAACAGGGCTGAATACGCAGTATTTT,CASSAGTGLNTQYF
-,TRBV30,TRBJ2-7,TRBD1,TGTGCCTGGAGTGTATTCGGGACAGGGACCTACGAGCAGTACTTC,CAWSVFGTGTYEQYF
-,TRBV19,TRBJ1-2,TRBD1,TGTGCCAGTAGACCGGGACAGGCCTATGGCTACACCTTC,CASRPGQAYGYTF
-,TRBV5-1,TRBJ2-7,TRBD1,TGCGCCAGCAGTTCCAGGGGGCTAGGGGCCTACGAGCAGTACTTC,CASSSRGLGAYEQYF
-,TRBV18,TRBJ1-5,-,TGTGCCAGCTCACCACTAGCAGGGGATCAGCCCCAGCATTTT,CASSPLAGDQPQHF
-,TRBV4-2,TRBJ1-6,TRBD1,TGTGCCAGCAGCCGTTTGACAGGGGCAAATAATTCACCCCTCCACTTT,CASSRLTGANNSPLHF
-,TRBV9,TRBJ2-7,-,TGTGCCAGCAGCGCCCACCTTGCAGGGACCTACGAGCAGTACTTC,CASSAHLAGTYEQYF
-,TRBV7-2,TRBJ2-1,-,TGTGCCAGCAGCTTAGATGCGGGAACCTACAATGAGCAGTTCTTC,CASSLDAGTYNEQFF
-,TRBV7-2,TRBJ2-1,TRBD2,TGTGCCAGCAGCCCGCCGGGAGGGGATAGCTCCTACAATGAGCAGTTCTTC,CASSPPGGDSSYNEQFF
-,TRBV7-9,TRBJ1-2,-,TGTGCCAGCAGCTTAGTGGTTGGTGGGACATCAAATGGCTACACCTTC,CASSLVVGGTSNGYTF
-,TRBV6-1,TRBJ2-5,-,TGTGCCACCACCACAGGGCTGGAGACCCAGTACTTC,CATTTGLETQYF
-,TRBV9,TRBJ2-2,-,TGTGCCAGCAGCGTATTCGGGGGATTGAACACCGGGGAGCTGTTTTTT,CASSVFGGLNTGELFF
-,TRBV6-5,TRBJ1-2,TRBD1,TGTGCCAGCAGTTCATCGGGGGGACAGGGCATCTATGGCTACACCTTC,CASSSSGGQGIYGYTF
-,TRBV5-6,TRBJ1-1,-,TGTGCCAGCAGCTTCCGGGGCCTCACTGAAGCTTTCTTT,CASSFRGLTEAFF
few,TRBV18,TRBJ1-1,-,TGTGCCAGCTCACCACTTCACGACACTGAAGCTTTCTTT,CASSPLHDTEAFF
-,TRBV18,TRBJ1-1,-,TGTGCCAGCTCACCGAATATGGGGGGCACTGAAGCTTTCTTT,CASSPNMGGTEAFF
-,TRBV7-2,TRBJ2-3,TRBD2,TGTGCCAGCAGCTTAGGACTAGCGGGAGTCACAGATACGCAGTATTTT,CASSLGLAGVTDTQYF
-,TRBV2,TRBJ2-6,-,TGTGCCACCTCGGGGGGGGCCAACGTCCTGACTTTC,CATSGGANVLTF
once,TRBV30,TRBJ1-1,-,TGTGCCTGGAGTATAGGATGGGGGACGGTGAACACTGAAGCTTTCTTT,CAWSIGWGTVNTEAFF
-,TRBV11-1,TRBJ2-3,-,TGTGCCAGCAGGCGGGTCCTTAGCACAGATACGCAGTATTTT,CASRRVLSTDTQYF
once,TRBV4-1,TRBJ2-7,TRBD1,TGCGCCAGCAGCCAACCGGGACAGGGGGCTTACGAGCAGTACTTC,CASSQPGQGAYEQYF
-,TRBV6-6,TRBJ1-5,-,TGTGCCAGCAGCAACAGGGATCAGCCCCAGCATTTT,CASSNRDQPQHF
once,TRBV19,TRBJ2-7,TRBD2,TGTGCCAGTAGTACCCTAGCGGGGCAGGCCTACGAGCAGTACTTC,CASSTLAGQAYEQYF
once,TRBV27,TRBJ2-7,-,TGTGCCAGCAGCAGCCGGCCATCCTACGAGCAGTACTTC,CASSSRPSYEQYF
-,TRBV30,TRBJ2-7,-,TGTGCCTGGAGTCCCCCCCACGGCCCGGGCCCTCTCGAGCAGTACTTC,CAWSPPHGPGPLEQYF
-,TRBV5-8,TRBJ2-3,-,TGTGCCAGCAGCGCCTCGGGGCGAATCCCCACAGATACGCAGTATTTT,CASSASGRIPTDTQYF
-,TRBV27,TRBJ2-7,-,TGTGCCAGCAGCCCTAAAAACAGGGTACACTACGAGCAGTACTTC,CASSPKNRVHYEQYF
once,TRBV9,TRBJ2-6,-,TGTGCCAGCAGTCTTCCCTCTGGGGCCAACGTCCTGACTTTC,CASSLPSGANVLTF
-,TRBV2,TRBJ2-3,-,TGTGCCAGCATCAGGGGTGTATCAGATACGCAGTATTTT,CASIRGVSDTQYF
-,TRBV7-2,TRBJ2-7,TRBD2,TGTGCCAGCAGACGGACTAGCGGGAGCGTCCGCGAGCAGTACTTC,CASRRTSGSVREQYF
-,TRBV18,TRBJ1-2,-,TGTGCCAGCTCACCAGGGGCCAACTATGGCTACACCTTC,CASSPGANYGYTF
-,TRBV27,TRBJ2-5,TRBD2,TGTGCCAGCAGTTCTCCTAGCGGGGGAGAGACCCAGTACTTC,CASSSPSGGETQYF
-,TRBV6-5,TRBJ2-3,-,TGTGCCAGCAGTTACTCGATGAAGGGCACAGATACGCAGTATTTT,CASSYSMKGTDTQYF
-,TRBV28,TRBJ1-6,-,TGTGCCAGCAGTTTGGCACACCCTCTAGAATCACCCCTCCACTTT,CASSLAHPLESPLHF
-,TRBV7-2,TRBJ2-2,TRBD2,TGTGCCAGCAGCTTGACTAGCGGGAGGGTGAACACCGGGGAGCTGTTTTTT,CASSLTSGRVNTGELFF
few,TRBV9,TRBJ1-5,-,TGTGCCAGCAGCGTAGGTAGCAATCAGCCCCAGCATTTT,CASSVGSNQPQHF
-,TRBV25-1,TRBJ2-1,-,TGTGCCAGCAGTTCCATTACAAGAGGGAAATCCTACAATGAGCAGTTCTTC,CASSSITRGKSYNEQFF
-,TRBV2,TRBJ2-2,TRBD2,TGTGCCGGGACTAGCGGGAACAGCGGGGAGCTGTTTTTT,CAGTSGNSGELFF
-,TRBV6-5,TRBJ2-7,-,TGTGCCAGCAGTTACCGGTCCAGGGAGACCCACGAGCAGTACTTC,CASSYRSRETHEQYF
-,TRBV6-5,TRBJ1-2,-,TGTGCCAGCAGTTACTCGGTCAGTACCTATGGCTACACCTTC,CASSYSVSTYGYTF
-,TRBV28,TRBJ1-1,-,TGTGCCAGCAGTTTAATACAGATGAACACTGAAGCTTTCTTT,CASSLIQMNTEAFF
-,TRBV20-1,TRBJ2-1,-,TGCAGGCCCAAGGGCTACAATGAGCAGTTCTTC,CRPKGYNEQFF
once,TRBV11-2,TRBJ1-3,TRBD1,TGTGCCAGCAGCCCAACGTCCGGGACAGCCACTCTGGAGGGAAACACCATATATTTT,CASSPTSGTATLEGNTIYF
-,TRBV10-3,TRBJ2-5,TRBD2,TGTGCCATCAGTGATGGCCCGGGGGGCCAAGAGACCCAGTACTTC,CAISDGPGGQETQYF
-,TRBV25-1,TRBJ1-2,TRBD1,TGTGCCAGCAGGCCCGGAGGGGGCGGCTACACCTTC,CASRPGGGGYTF
-,TRBV18,TRBJ2-7,TRBD2,TGTGCCAGCTCACCACCAGGACTAGCGGGAGGGCCTGGCGAGCAGTACTTC,CASSPPGLAGGPGEQYF
-,TRBV6-5,TRBJ1-1,-,TGTGCCAGCAGCCACGGGGGGAAGATGAGCACTGAAGCTTTCTTT,CASSHGGKMSTEAFF
-,TRBV5-1,TRBJ2-1,TRBD2,TGCGCCAGCAGCTTGGAGCTAGCGGGGGGCCCCAATGAGCAGTTCTTC,CASSLELAGGPNEQFF
-,TRBV7-8,TRBJ1-3,TRBD1,TGTGCCAGCAGCTTAAAGGACAGGGGAGAGCCGGGGGGAAACACCATATATTTT,CASSLKDRGEPGGNTIYF
-,TRBV5-8,TRBJ2-7,TRBD2,TGTGCCAGCAGAACGGGACTAGCGGGATACGAGCAGTACTTC,CASRTGLAGYEQYF